The source of this TCR beta chain is a study of CD8 T cells in Susac syndrome. V lost 0 bases to trimming and J lost 2 bases, with 13 bases between them. CDR1 and CDR2 (germline): SGHRS, YFSETQ. This CDR3 comprises 16 residues. Reverse transcription of roughly 0.5 to 1 ug RNA was carried out with random hexamers. MiXCR, run by TCRdb on the immunoSEQ multiplex PCR reads, gives a single entry per CDR3 protein. The sample consists of tens of thousands of distinct CDR3 sequences, around 94% of them appearing once. The specimen was CD8+ T cells from PBMCs. This sequence originates from a human donor in good health. The J gene is TRBJ2-3, the V gene TRBV5-1; no clear D gene. CDR3 in amino acids: CASSLGLVGPTDTQYF. In DNA, the CDR3 is TGCGCCAGCAGCTTGGGGCTAGTAGGTCCCACAGATACGCAGTATTTT.